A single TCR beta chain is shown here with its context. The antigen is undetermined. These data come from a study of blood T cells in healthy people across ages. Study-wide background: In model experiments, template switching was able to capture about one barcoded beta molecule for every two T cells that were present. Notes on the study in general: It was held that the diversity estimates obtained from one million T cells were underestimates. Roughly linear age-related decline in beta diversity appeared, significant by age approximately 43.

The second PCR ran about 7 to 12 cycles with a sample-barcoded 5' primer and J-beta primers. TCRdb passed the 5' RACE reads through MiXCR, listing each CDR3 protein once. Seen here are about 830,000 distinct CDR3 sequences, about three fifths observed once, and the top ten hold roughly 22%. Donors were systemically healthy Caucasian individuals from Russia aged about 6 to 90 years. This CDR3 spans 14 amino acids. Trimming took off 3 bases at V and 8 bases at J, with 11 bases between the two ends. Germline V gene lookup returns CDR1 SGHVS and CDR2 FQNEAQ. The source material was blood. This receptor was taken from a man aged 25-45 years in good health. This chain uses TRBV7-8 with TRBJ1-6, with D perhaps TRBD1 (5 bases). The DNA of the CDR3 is TGTGCCAGCAGCTTGAACAGGTTCGATTCACCCCTCCACTTT. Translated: CASSLNRFDSPLHF.